This passage covers 28 T cell receptor beta chains from one sample sequenced in a study of blood T cell repertoires in COVID-19. TCRdb's copy holds only in-frame clones and misses some; the assay was immunoSEQ multiplex PCR. Of 200,000 to 250,000 clones listed, around nine tenths are singletons. The sequencing input was peripheral blood. The receptors originated from a woman aged 60-75 years with acute or convalescent COVID-19.

CDR3 sequence: CASSQEQGTNSPLHF. The CDR3 bases are TGTGCCAGCAGCCAAGAGCAGGGTACCAATTCACCCCTCCACTTT. The chain recombines TRBV4-2 with TRBJ1-6; possibly TRBD1 for D (5 bases). CDR3 size: 15 residues. Trimming shortened V by 0 bases and J by 7 bases, and 10 bases separated the two germline ends. CDR1 is LGHNA and CDR2 is YNFKEQ in the germline V gene.

This clone appeared a single time. The J gene is TRBJ2-1, the V gene TRBV3-1 (or the pseudogene TRBV3-2), with 9 nucleotides matching TRBD1. Germline CDR1 LGHDT, CDR2 YNNKEL (reference sequence). The V and J ends lost 3 bases and 4 bases, in that order; junction bases with no gene match: 7. The CDR3 loop spans 16 amino acids. The DNA for the CDR3 is TGTGCCAGCAGCCAGGGGACAGGGAGGGGGTACAATGAGCAGTTCTTC. Amino acid sequence: CASSQGTGRGYNEQFF.

The rearrangement links TRBV11-3 to TRBJ1-2; TRBD1 might be the D (5 bases). The V end was cut by 0 bases, the J end by 8 bases, with 19 bases between. The CDR3 has 16 amino acids. Germline CDR1 reads SGHNT; CDR2 reads YENEEA. For the CDR3, the DNA is TGTGCCAGCAGCTTAGAGCCGGACACAAGGCTTTTAGGCTACACCTTC. It encodes CASSLEPDTRLLGYTF.

This rearrangement joins TRBV18 to TRBJ1-3, with TRBD1 matching over 9 bases. The germline V gene encodes CDR1 KGHSH and CDR2 LQKENI. The CDR3 is 16 amino acids. The J segment lost 4 bases and the V segment lost 3 bases, leaving 7 bases of the junction unmatched. The CDR3 reads CASSPRPGTGGNTIYF. Written as DNA, the CDR3 is TGTGCCAGCTCACCCCGTCCCGGGACAGGGGGAAACACCATATATTTT.

J is TRBJ2-7 and V is TRBV10-3; TRBD1 matches 8 bases. Germline values: CDR1 ENHRY, CDR2 SYGVKD. The CDR3 spans 13 residues. The trim removed 8 bases at V and 2 bases at J, leaving 5 bases unmatched. The CDR3 bases are TGTGCCATCGCGGGACAGGCCCCCTACGAGCAGTACTTC. It encodes CAIAGQAPYEQYF.

The V and J genes are TRBV16 and TRBJ2-5; 8 bases line up with TRBD1. This CDR3 contains 15 residues. Germline V gene data show CDR1 as KGHSY and CDR2 as FQNENV. J gave up 7 bases and V 8 bases, and 15 bases lay outside the gene matches. This chain's CDR3 is CASYGARGQAATQYF. CDR3 DNA sequence: TGTGCCAGCTACGGAGCCAGGGGGCAAGCTGCGACCCAGTACTTC. Looking up the rest from reference TRBV16 and TRBJ2-5 gives the full variable domain: GEEVAQTPKHLVRGEGQKAKLYCAPIKGHSYVFWYQQVLKNEFKFLISFQNENVFDETGMPKERFSAKCLPNSPCSLEIQATKLEDSAVYFCASYGARGQAATQYFGPGTRLLVL.

V is TRBV7-3 and J is TRBJ2-7; 10 bases are a match to TRBD1. The V gene end was trimmed by 2 bases and the J gene end by 3 bases; junction bases not matched to a gene: 7. The CDR3 runs to 16 residues. CDR1 and CDR2 (germline): SGHTA, FQGTGA. CDR3 nucleotides: TGTGCCAGCAGCTTATCGGCCGGGACAGGGGACTACGAGCAGTACTTC. This encodes CASSLSAGTGDYEQYF.

This rearrangement joins TRBV3-1 (or the pseudogene TRBV3-2) to TRBJ2-3; TRBD2 matches 12 bases. With 4 bases clipped from V and 4 bases from J, the junction kept 9 bases outside the gene matches. The CDR3 totals 17 residues. Germline CDR1 and CDR2: LGHDT and YNNKEL (reference sequence). The CDR3 here is CASSRASGGVSSDTQYF. CDR3 nucleotide sequence: TGTGCCAGCAGCCGGGCTAGCGGGGGGGTTTCGTCAGATACGCAGTATTTT.

The V gene is TRBV11-3, the J gene TRBJ2-7; TRBD1 aligns across 11 bases. The ends lost 0 bases at V and 0 bases at J; junction bases unmatched: 4. This CDR3 contains 17 residues. Looked up from germline, CDR1 is SGHNT and CDR2 is YENEEA. CDR3 coding DNA: TGTGCCAGCAGCTTAGAGACCGGGACAGGGGGCTCCTACGAGCAGTACTTC. Encoded protein: CASSLETGTGGSYEQYF.

This sequence joins TRBV9 and TRBJ2-3; maybe TRBD2 (6 bases). This CDR3 contains 15 residues. CDR1 and CDR2 from the germline V gene are SGDLS and YYNGEE. V was shortened by 3 bases and J by 4 bases, with 15 bases between the two germline ends. The CDR3 nucleotides are TGTGCCAGCAGCGGCAAGACTAGTTTCGCAGATACGCAGTATTTT. This gives the protein CASSGKTSFADTQYF.

This chain joins TRBV2 and TRBJ2-5; D is undetermined. Per the germline V gene, CDR1 is SNHLY and CDR2 is FYNNEI. With 3 bases removed from V and 3 bases from J, the gap between germline ends came to 14 bases. The CDR3 covers 15 residues. CDR3 DNA sequence: TGTGCCAGCAGTGAGAGGTACGACGGTAAAGAGACCCAGTACTTC. Protein product: CASSERYDGKETQYF.

J is TRBJ1-3 and V is TRBV2, with D possibly matching TRBD1 (6 bases). This CDR3 comprises 15 residues. Germline CDR1 is SNHLY and CDR2 is FYNNEI. V lost 6 bases and J 0 bases, leaving 12 bases between the germline ends. The CDR3 protein is CASRYREYSGNTIYF. The CDR3 DNA follows: TGTGCCAGCAGGTACAGGGAATACTCTGGAAACACCATATATTTT.

The chain uses TRBV7-6 and TRBJ2-7; 9 bases map to TRBD2. The CDR3 extends over 14 amino acids. The V and J ends lost 4 bases and 5 bases, in that order; junction bases with no gene match: 6. Germline V CDR1 and CDR2: SGHVS, FNYEAQ. DNA for the CDR3: TGTGCCAGCAGCTCCCCAGCGGGAGGAAACGAGCAGTACTTC. Protein: CASSSPAGGNEQYF.

The chain combines TRBV6-5 with TRBJ1-5; 7 bases are a match to TRBD1. Trimming removed 6 bases from V and 3 bases from J; junction bases left unmatched: 5. The CDR3 length is 14 residues. Germline V lookup: CDR1 MNHEY, CDR2 SVGAGI. CDR3 amino acids: CASRVDRDNQPQHF. The CDR3 nucleotides are TGTGCCAGCAGGGTAGACAGGGACAATCAGCCCCAGCATTTT.

This sequence joins TRBV9 and TRBJ2-1, with TRBD2 matching 8 bases. Germline loops: CDR1 SGDLS, CDR2 YYNGEE. This CDR3 comprises 15 residues. The junction had 11 bases not matched to a gene; V was cut back by 4 bases and J by 8 bases. The CDR3 loop reads CASSFTGTRGDEQFF. In DNA, the CDR3 is TGTGCCAGCAGCTTCACCGGGACTAGAGGTGATGAGCAGTTCTTC.

The CDR3 DNA reads as TGTGCCAGCAGTACGGACAGCACCAATCAGCCCCAGCATTTT. This gives the protein CASSTDSTNQPQHF. The rearrangement uses TRBV6-5 and TRBJ1-5, with a weak D call TRBD1 (6 bases). The CDR3 extends over 14 amino acids. The ends were cut back, 5 bases at V and 3 bases at J, with 11 bases in the middle. In germline, CDR1 is MNHEY, CDR2 SVGAGI.

The chain has TRBV9 and TRBJ2-7; 8 nucleotides match TRBD2. The CDR3 sequence is 15 residues long. With 0 bases clipped from V and 3 bases from J, the junction kept 5 bases outside the gene matches. CDR1 is SGDLS and CDR2 is YYNGEE in the germline V gene. The CDR3 spells CASSVDPLAGYEQYF. The DNA for the CDR3 is TGTGCCAGCAGCGTAGATCCTCTAGCGGGCTACGAGCAGTACTTC.

The chain is built from TRBV5-4 and TRBJ2-7; TRBD2 matches at 9 bases. The ends lost 4 bases at V and 4 bases at J; junction bases unmatched: 9. Germline V lookup: CDR1 SGHNT, CDR2 YYREEE (reference sequence). CDR3 length: 15 amino acids. The CDR3 reads CASSAGTSSVYEQYF. The CDR3, as DNA: TGTGCCAGCAGCGCGGGGACTAGCAGCGTTTACGAGCAGTACTTC.

The rearrangement joins TRBV15 to TRBJ1-2; 7 nucleotides match TRBD1. The CDR3 consists of 12 residues. Trimming at V came to 5 bases and at J to 8 bases, leaving 5 bases not matched to a gene. CDR1 LNHNV and CDR2 YYDKDF come from the germline V gene (reference sequence). As DNA, the CDR3 is TGTGCCACCAGCGTACAGGGGTACGGCTACACCTTC. This translates into CATSVQGYGYTF.

The chain carries TRBV6-6 and TRBJ2-7, with 10 bases that match TRBD1. Germline assignment: CDR1 MNHNY and CDR2 SVGAGI (reference sequence). Germline trimming cut 5 bases from V and 2 bases from J; bases unmatched to any gene: 3. The CDR3 sequence is 14 residues long. CDR3 region: CASSATGGAYEQYF. The CDR3 DNA reads as TGTGCCAGCAGTGCGACAGGGGGCGCCTACGAGCAGTACTTC.

The genes are TRBV7-9 and TRBJ1-6; 9 nucleotides align to TRBD1. The CDR3 is 16 residues long. V lost 4 bases to trimming and J lost 7 bases; unmatched junction nucleotides: 8. Germline V gives CDR1 SEHNR, CDR2 FQNEAQ (reference sequence). In DNA form, the CDR3 reads TGTGCCAGCAGCTGGGGACAGGGCGAGGGCAATTCACCCCTCCACTTT. This gives the protein CASSWGQGEGNSPLHF. The full variable domain, completed using reference TRBV7-9 and TRBJ1-6, is DTGVSQNPRHKITKRGQNVTFRCDPISEHNRLYWYRQTLGQGPEFLTYFQNEAQLEKSRLLSDRFSAERPKGSFSTLEIQRTEQGDSAMYLCASSWGQGEGNSPLHFGNGTRLTVT.

The chain has TRBV6-5 and TRBJ1-1; 7 bases map to TRBD1. From germline, CDR1 is MNHEY and CDR2 SVGAGI. The CDR3 has 13 amino acids. J gave up 1 base and V 10 bases, and 6 bases lay outside the gene matches. For the CDR3, the DNA is TGTGCCATCCGTCAGGGGGGGAACACTGAAGCTTTCTTT. Translating gives CAIRQGGNTEAFF.

This clone has a single count. The chain uses TRBV30 and TRBJ1-6; D gene unclear. The CDR3 length is 14 residues. V was cut by 4 bases and J by 5 bases, with 12 bases left in between. Germline V lookup: CDR1 GTSNPN, CDR2 SVGIG (reference sequence). The CDR3 DNA is TGTGCCTGGAAATTTATTCGGGATAATTCACCCCTCCACTTT. Translation gives CAWKFIRDNSPLHF.

Only a few counts were recorded for this clone. This chain connects TRBV6-5 to TRBJ1-2; D gene unclear. The CDR3 is 14 residues long. The V gene's germline CDR1 is MNHEY and CDR2 SVGAGI. With 7 bases removed from V and 4 bases from J, the gap between germline ends came to 16 bases. CDR3 region: CASMERGVIYGYTF. The CDR3 DNA reads TGTGCCAGCATGGAACGGGGAGTAATCTATGGCTACACCTTC.

The chain couples TRBV19 to TRBJ2-7, with TRBD1 as a possible D gene (6 bases). The germline V and J ends were trimmed by 4 bases and 2 bases, with 12 bases remaining between them. The CDR3 is made up of 14 amino acids. CDR1 LNHDA and CDR2 SQIVND come from the germline V gene (reference sequence). Written as DNA, the CDR3 is TGTGCCAGTAGTAAATCCGGGACAACCTACGAGCAGTACTTC. Protein product: CASSKSGTTYEQYF. The variable domain in full, completed from reference TRBV19 and TRBJ2-7, reads DGGITQSPKYLFRKEGQNVTLSCEQNLNHDAMYWYRQDPGQGLRLIYYSQIVNDFQKGDIAEGYSVSREKKESFPLTVTSAQKNPTAFYLCASSKSGTTYEQYFGPGTRLTVT.

The chain couples TRBV7-6 to TRBJ1-2; 8 bases fit TRBD1. CDR3 size: 15 residues. Germline trimming cut 3 bases from V and 3 bases from J; bases unmatched to any gene: 6. CDR1 is SGHVS, CDR2 FNYEAQ, per germline. The DNA for the CDR3 is TGTGCCAGCAGCTTGTTGGGACAGGCTGACTATGGCTACACCTTC. This translates into CASSLLGQADYGYTF.

The chain uses TRBV20-1 and TRBJ1-1; possibly TRBD1 for D (5 bases). V lost 3 bases, J lost 7 bases, and 9 bases lay in between. CDR3 length equals 11 residues. The V gene's germline CDR1 is DFQATT and CDR2 SNEGSKA (reference sequence). The CDR3 coding sequence is TGCAGTGCTAGTTCCGGGGGTGAAGCTTTCTTT. This encodes CSASSGGEAFF.

The rearrangement joins TRBV5-5 to TRBJ1-6, with D unresolved. Germline V gene data show CDR1 as SGHKS and CDR2 as YYEKEE (reference sequence). The V end was cut by 0 bases, the J end by 15 bases, with 16 bases between. This CDR3 region has 14 residues. Here the CDR3 reads CASSLDALSGNLHF. The CDR3 nucleotides are TGTGCCAGCAGCTTGGATGCTCTTAGCGGAAACCTCCACTTT.